The entry that follows covers one T cell receptor (beta chain) sequence. Reverse transcription of roughly 0.45 to 1 ug RNA used random hexamers. From the immunoSEQ multiplex PCR reads, TCRdb called clonotypes with MiXCR, one entry per CDR3 protein. The data show roughly 150,000 distinct CDR3 sequences, approximately 94% seen once. This CDR3 contains 17 residues. Trimming removed 0 bases from V and 0 bases from J; junction bases left unmatched: 9. Germline CDR1 is SGHRS and CDR2 is YFSETQ. These data originate in a study of CD8 T cells in Susac syndrome. The CD8+ and CD4+ T cells were negatively isolated, with the TEMRA cells enriched by FACS.

The receptor comes from a human donor with multiple sclerosis. The sample taken for sequencing was CD8+ T cells from PBMCs. J is TRBJ2-7 and V is TRBV5-1, with 7 positions matching TRBD1. The CDR3 loop reads CASSLETGLKSSYEQYF. The CDR3 DNA follows: TGCGCCAGCAGCTTGGAGACAGGGCTCAAGAGCTCCTACGAGCAGTACTTC.